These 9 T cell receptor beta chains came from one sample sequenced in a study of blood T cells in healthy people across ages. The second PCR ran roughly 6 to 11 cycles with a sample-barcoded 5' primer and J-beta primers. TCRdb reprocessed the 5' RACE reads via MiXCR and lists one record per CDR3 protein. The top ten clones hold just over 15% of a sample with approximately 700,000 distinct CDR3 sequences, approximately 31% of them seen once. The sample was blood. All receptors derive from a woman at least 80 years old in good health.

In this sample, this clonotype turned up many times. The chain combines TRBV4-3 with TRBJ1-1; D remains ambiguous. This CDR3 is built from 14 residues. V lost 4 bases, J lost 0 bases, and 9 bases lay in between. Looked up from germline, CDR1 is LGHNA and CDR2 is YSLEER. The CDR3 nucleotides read TGCGCCAGCAGCCCTAGGACCCTGAACACTGAAGCTTTCTTT. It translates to CASSPRTLNTEAFF.

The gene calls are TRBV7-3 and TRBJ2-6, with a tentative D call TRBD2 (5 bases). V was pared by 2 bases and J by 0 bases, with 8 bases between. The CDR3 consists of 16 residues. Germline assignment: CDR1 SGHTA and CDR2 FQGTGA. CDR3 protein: CASSLRTPSGANVLTF. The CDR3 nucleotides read TGTGCCAGCAGCTTACGGACTCCCTCTGGGGCCAACGTCCTGACTTTC.

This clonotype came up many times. CDR3 loop: CSAEPLTGANSPLHF. The CDR3 bases are TGCAGTGCAGAGCCCCTCACAGGGGCCAATTCACCCCTCCACTTT. This sequence joins TRBV20-1 and TRBJ1-6, with 7 positions matching TRBD1. This CDR3 is 15 amino acids long. CDR1 is DFQATT and CDR2 is SNEGSKA in the germline V gene (reference sequence). J lost 7 bases, V lost 6 bases, and 12 bases had no gene match.

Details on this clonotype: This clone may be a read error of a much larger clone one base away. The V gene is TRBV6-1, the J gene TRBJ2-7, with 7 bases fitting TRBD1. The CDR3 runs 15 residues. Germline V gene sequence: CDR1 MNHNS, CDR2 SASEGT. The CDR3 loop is CASSGPWGSGGERYF. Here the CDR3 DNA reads TGTGCCAGCAGTGGACCCTGGGGGTCAGGGGGAGAGCGGTACTTC.

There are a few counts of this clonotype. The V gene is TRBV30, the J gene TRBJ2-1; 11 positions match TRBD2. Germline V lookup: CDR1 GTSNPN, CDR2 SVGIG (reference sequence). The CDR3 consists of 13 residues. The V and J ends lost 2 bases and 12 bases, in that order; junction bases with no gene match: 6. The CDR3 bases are TGTGCCTGGAGTACAATAGCGGGGGGGAGGCAGTTCTTC. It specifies CAWSTIAGGRQFF.

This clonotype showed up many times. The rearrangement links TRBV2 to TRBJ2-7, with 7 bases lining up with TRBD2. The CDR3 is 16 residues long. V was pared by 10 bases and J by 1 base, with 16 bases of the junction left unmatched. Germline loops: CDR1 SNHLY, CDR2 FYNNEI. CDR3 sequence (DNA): TGTGCCATACAGAAGGGGTTTGGGACTACTTCCTACGAGCAGTACTTC. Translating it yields CAIQKGFGTTSYEQYF.

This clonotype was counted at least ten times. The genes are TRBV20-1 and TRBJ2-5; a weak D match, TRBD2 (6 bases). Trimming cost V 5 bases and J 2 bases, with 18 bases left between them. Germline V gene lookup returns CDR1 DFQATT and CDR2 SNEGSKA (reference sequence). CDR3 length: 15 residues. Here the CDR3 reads CSAHVLGTPQETQYF. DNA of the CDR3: TGCAGTGCTCACGTACTTGGGACTCCTCAAGAGACCCAGTACTTC.

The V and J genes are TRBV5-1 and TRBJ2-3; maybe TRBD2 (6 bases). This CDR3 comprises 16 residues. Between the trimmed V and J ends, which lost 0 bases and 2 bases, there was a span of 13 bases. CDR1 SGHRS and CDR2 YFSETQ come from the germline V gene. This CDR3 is CASSLVTSQSTDTQYF. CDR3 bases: TGCGCCAGCAGCTTGGTAACTAGCCAATCCACAGATACGCAGTATTTT.

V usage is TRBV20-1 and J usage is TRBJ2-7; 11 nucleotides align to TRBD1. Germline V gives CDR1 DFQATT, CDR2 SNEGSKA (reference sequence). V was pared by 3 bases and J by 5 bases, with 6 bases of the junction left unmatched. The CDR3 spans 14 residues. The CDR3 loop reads CSASPGQGVNEQYF. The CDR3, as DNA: TGCAGTGCTAGCCCGGGACAGGGGGTCAACGAGCAGTACTTC.